These 14 T cell receptor beta chains came from one sample sequenced in a study of memory CD4+ T cells and cytomegalovirus serostatus. The data were produced by immunoSEQ multiplex PCR, yet TCRdb's version contains in-frame clones alone and is incomplete. Of 55,000 or so clones detected, about 80% appear once; the ten largest clones hold about 1.4%. Single viable CD3+CD4+CD8-CD45RO+ cells were sorted as the memory CD4+ T cells. Input material: memory CD4+ T cells from blood. The receptors originated from an adult in good health and CMV-seropositive.

The rearrangement joins TRBV28 to TRBJ2-2; D is unresolved. Germline V gives CDR1 MDHEN, CDR2 SYDVKM. V lost 5 bases and J 4 bases, leaving 17 bases between the germline ends. The CDR3 totals 16 residues. The CDR3 DNA reads as TGTGCCAGCAGTACCTATATCGGGTACAGCACCGGGGAGCTGTTTTTT. This translates into CASSTYIGYSTGELFF.

The chain is built from TRBV7-3 and TRBJ1-1; tentatively, D is TRBD1 (5 bases). In germline, CDR1 is SGHTA, CDR2 FQGTGA. Deletions cut 5 bases from V and 5 bases from J, with 18 bases between. The length of the CDR3 is 15 residues. This CDR3 is CASSPSSGGGTEAFF. The CDR3 DNA follows: TGTGCCAGCAGCCCCTCGTCGGGTGGGGGAACTGAAGCTTTCTTT.

The chain has TRBV29-1 and TRBJ2-3; TRBD2 might be the D (5 bases). CDR1 is SQVTM, CDR2 ANQGSEA, per germline. V was cut by 2 bases and J by 3 bases, with 12 bases left in between. The CDR3 has 14 residues. The CDR3 DNA follows: TGCAGCGTTGAACGTCGGGAAGGGACAGATACGCAGTATTTT. Translated, it gives CSVERREGTDTQYF.

This clone was counted between two and nine times. The rearrangement uses TRBV6-5 and TRBJ1-4, with 8 bases matching TRBD1. Germline V gene lookup returns CDR1 MNHEY and CDR2 SVGAGI. Germline trimming cut 5 bases from V and 7 bases from J; bases unmatched to any gene: 9. The CDR3 has 15 amino acids. The CDR3 region has the DNA TGTGCCAGCAGTCCGACAGGGGCGGATGGTGAAAAACTGTTTTTT. This codes for CASSPTGADGEKLFF.

The chain combines TRBV19 with TRBJ1-3; a weak D match, TRBD1 (6 bases). CDR1 and CDR2 from the germline V gene are LNHDA and SQIVND (reference sequence). Trimming left V 7 bases short and J 3 bases short, with 13 bases between. The CDR3 consists of 14 residues. Written as DNA, the CDR3 is TGTGCCAGTATGATCAGGGGAAGTGGAAACACCATATATTTT. The encoded protein is CASMIRGSGNTIYF.

The chain couples TRBV5-1 to TRBJ2-5; tentatively, D is TRBD2 (7 bases). Per the germline V gene, CDR1 is SGHRS and CDR2 is YFSETQ. V gave up 0 bases and J gave up 4 bases, with 19 bases separating them. The CDR3 covers 17 residues. The CDR3 loop reads CASSLAGGQPGRETQYF. In DNA, the CDR3 is TGCGCCAGCAGCTTGGCCGGGGGGCAACCGGGTAGAGAGACCCAGTACTTC.

This clone was recorded once. The chain uses TRBV20-1 and TRBJ1-1; D ambiguous. Trimming took 3 bases from V and 7 from J, leaving 9 bases between them. This CDR3 is built from 11 residues. Germline lookup yields CDR1 DFQATT and CDR2 SNEGSKA (reference sequence). Written as DNA, the CDR3 is TGCAGTGCTAGGACGGGAATTGAAGCTTTCTTT. This translates into CSARTGIEAFF.

The table lists this clone with a few counts. The chain couples TRBV7-9 to TRBJ1-5; D unresolved. The V end was cut by 3 bases, the J end by 5 bases, with 8 bases between. Germline V gives CDR1 SEHNR, CDR2 FQNEAQ (reference sequence). The CDR3 is made up of 13 amino acids. CDR3: CASSLDQDQPQHF. The DNA for the CDR3 is TGTGCCAGCAGCTTGGATCAGGATCAGCCCCAGCATTTT.

The CDR3 nucleotides are TGTGCCTGGGTAGGGCTGAACAATGAGCAGTTCTTC. Translating it yields CAWVGLNNEQFF. This chain links TRBV30 with TRBJ2-1; D is undetermined. V was clipped by 5 bases and J by 5 bases, with 10 bases between them. Germline assignment: CDR1 GTSNPN and CDR2 SVGIG (reference sequence). The CDR3 is made up of 12 amino acids.

The chain combines TRBV20-1 with TRBJ2-5; 7 nucleotides line up with TRBD2. CDR1 and CDR2 (germline): DFQATT, SNEGSKA (reference sequence). With V trimmed by 5 bases and J by 10 bases, 4 bases remained unmatched. The CDR3 runs 10 residues. CDR3 region: CSAFGGGQYF. The CDR3 nucleotides are TGCAGTGCTTTTGGGGGGGGCCAGTACTTC.

The rearrangement joins TRBV4-3 to TRBJ1-1, with a tentative D call TRBD1 (6 bases). There are 16 residues in the CDR3. Trimming removed 0 bases from V and 5 bases from J, with 16 bases in between. The germline V gene encodes CDR1 LGHNA and CDR2 YSLEER. For the CDR3, the DNA is TGCGCCAGCAGCCAAGAGGGACACCTCGGAGGGACTGAAGCTTTCTTT. It translates to CASSQEGHLGGTEAFF.

This clone was counted a few times. The rearrangement links TRBV19 to TRBJ2-7, with D perhaps TRBD2 (6 bases). V gave up 5 bases and J gave up 4 bases, with 21 bases separating them. The CDR3 covers 16 residues. The V gene's germline CDR1 is LNHDA and CDR2 SQIVND (reference sequence). The CDR3 loop is CASSSAGPPRDYEQYF. In DNA, the CDR3 is TGTGCCAGTAGTTCGGCGGGGCCCCCTCGGGATTACGAGCAGTACTTC.

In this sample, this clone turned up once. This chain joins TRBV19 and TRBJ1-5; D is perhaps TRBD1 (5 bases). Germline V CDR1 and CDR2: LNHDA, SQIVND (reference sequence). This CDR3 is 15 amino acids long. The V gene lost 3 bases and the J gene lost 3 bases, with 12 bases spanning the gap. This CDR3 is CASSMGRLLNQPQHF. The CDR3 region has the DNA TGTGCCAGTAGTATGGGACGGCTACTCAATCAGCCCCAGCATTTT.

The V gene is TRBV5-1, the J gene TRBJ2-3; D may be TRBD1 or TRBD2 (5 bases each). In germline, CDR1 is SGHRS, CDR2 YFSETQ. V gave up 5 bases and J gave up 0 bases, with 13 bases separating them. There are 15 residues in the CDR3. CDR3 protein: CASRRDGPSTDTQYF. The CDR3 region has the DNA TGCGCCAGCAGGAGGGACGGCCCTAGCACAGATACGCAGTATTTT.